The 17 T cell receptor beta chains below all came from one sample that was sequenced in a study of graft-versus-host responses after intestinal transplantation. The assay was immunoSEQ multiplex PCR, and TCRdb's table has in-frame clones only and misses some. Found here are fewer than 150,000 clones, 90% to 95% of them singletons; the top ten hold roughly 0.15%. Which antigens these TCRs recognize remains unknown. The specimen was unstimulated CD4+ T cells sorted from spleen or lymph node cells, collected before intestinal transplant. Receptor source: a human donor who received an intestinal transplant.

This chain uses TRBV19 with TRBJ1-3; TRBD1 agrees at 7 bases. The trim removed 4 bases at V and 3 bases at J, leaving 9 bases unmatched. The CDR3 runs to 16 residues. The germline CDR1 and CDR2 sequences are LNHDA and SQIVND (reference sequence). The CDR3 sequence: CASSTLRQGGGNTIYF. As DNA, the CDR3 is TGTGCCAGTAGTACCCTCAGACAGGGAGGTGGAAACACCATATATTTT.

The chain carries TRBV7-2 and TRBJ1-5, with D uncertain. This CDR3 region has 13 residues. Germline CDR1 is SGHTA and CDR2 is FQGNSA. The V end was cut by 3 bases, the J end by 2 bases, with 5 bases between. The CDR3 nucleotides read TGTGCCAGCAGCTTTTACCGCAATCAGCCCCAGCATTTT. The encoded protein is CASSFYRNQPQHF.

V usage is TRBV7-6 and J usage is TRBJ2-5; TRBD2 might be the D (5 bases). Trimming took off 2 bases at V and 6 bases at J, with 10 bases between the two ends. CDR1 and CDR2 (germline): SGHVS, FNYEAQ. This CDR3 has 13 residues. The DNA of the CDR3 is TGTGCCAGCAGCTTACCGGGAACCAAGACCCAGTACTTC. As protein: CASSLPGTKTQYF.

The chain has TRBV2 and TRBJ2-1, with TRBD2 matching over 9 bases. In germline, CDR1 is SNHLY, CDR2 FYNNEI. The CDR3 is made up of 13 amino acids. V was clipped by 9 bases and J by 5 bases; unmatched bases: 5. The CDR3 nucleotides are TGTGCCAGTAAGCGGGGGGAGAACAATGAGCAGTTCTTC. This sequence encodes CASKRGENNEQFF.

V gene TRBV19 combines with J gene TRBJ2-3; 7 positions agree with TRBD1. Germline V gives CDR1 LNHDA, CDR2 SQIVND (reference sequence). The CDR3 is 13 residues long. Germline trimming cut 5 bases from V and 4 bases from J; bases unmatched to any gene: 3. DNA of the CDR3: TGTGCCAGTAGTCTGGGACAGTCAGATACGCAGTATTTT. Protein: CASSLGQSDTQYF.

The J gene is TRBJ2-1, the V gene TRBV5-1, with 12 nucleotides matching TRBD2. Germline V gene sequence: CDR1 SGHRS, CDR2 YFSETQ. This CDR3 has 16 residues. J gave up 5 bases and V 4 bases, and 7 bases lay outside the gene matches. CDR3 nucleotide sequence: TGCGCCAGCAGCCTCGGACTAGCGGGGACCAACAATGAGCAGTTCTTC. Amino acids: CASSLGLAGTNNEQFF.

The CDR3 region is CASSPGGDGYTF. In nucleotides, the CDR3 is TGTGCCAGCAGCCCTGGTGGGGATGGCTACACCTTC. This rearrangement joins TRBV4-2 to TRBJ1-2; no reliable D call. Germline values: CDR1 LGHNA, CDR2 YNFKEQ. This CDR3 spans 12 amino acids. Trimming left V 4 bases short and J 6 bases short, with 9 bases between.

The CDR3 region is CASSERSAVLYEQYF. In nucleotides, the CDR3 is TGTGCCAGCAGTGAAAGGTCAGCGGTTCTCTACGAGCAGTACTTC. The chain carries TRBV2 and TRBJ2-7; D possibly corresponds to TRBD2 (5 bases). Per germline, CDR1 SNHLY and CDR2 FYNNEI. This CDR3 comprises 15 residues. Trimming took off 2 bases at V and 3 bases at J, with 14 bases between the two ends.

V and J are TRBV6-1 and TRBJ2-7, with a tentative D call TRBD2 (6 bases). V lost 4 bases and J 3 bases, leaving 13 bases between the germline ends. The V gene's germline CDR1 is MNHNS and CDR2 SASEGT. The CDR3 is 14 amino acids. CDR3 in DNA: TGTGCCAGCAGTGGCCTTGGGGGAGGCTACGAGCAGTACTTC. Translating gives CASSGLGGGYEQYF.

The V gene is TRBV11-2, the J gene TRBJ2-3; 8 nucleotides align to TRBD1. Germline V gene data show CDR1 as SGHAT and CDR2 as FQNNGV. The length of the CDR3 is 16 residues. V shed 2 bases and J 3 bases; nucleotides not matched to a gene: 7. Written as DNA, the CDR3 is TGTGCCAGCAGCTTAAGTGACAGGGGAGGAACAGATACGCAGTATTTT. This sequence encodes CASSLSDRGGTDTQYF.

The rearrangement uses TRBV15 and TRBJ1-1; TRBD1 matches 7 bases. CDR3 size: 12 residues. V lost 4 bases and J lost 9; bases outside the gene matches: 5. Germline V CDR1 and CDR2: LNHNV, YYDKDF (reference sequence). The CDR3 is CATSKDREQAFF. The CDR3 DNA is TGTGCCACCAGCAAAGACAGGGAGCAAGCTTTCTTT.

The chain links TRBV7-2 to TRBJ2-5, with 16 bases matching TRBD2. Per the germline V gene, CDR1 is SGHTA and CDR2 is FQGNSA. This CDR3 has 19 residues. After removal of 5 bases from V and 4 bases from J, the junction contained 13 bases not matched to a gene. The CDR3: CASSQGTSGGARVRETQYF. The CDR3 nucleotides read TGTGCCAGCAGCCAAGGGACTAGCGGGGGGGCCAGGGTCAGAGAGACCCAGTACTTC.

This chain links TRBV30 with TRBJ1-6, with D unclear. Germline loops: CDR1 GTSNPN, CDR2 SVGIG (reference sequence). The CDR3 contains 12 residues. The V end was cut by 0 bases, the J end by 10 bases, with 7 bases between. The CDR3: CAWSVRQSPLHF. CDR3 coding DNA: TGTGCCTGGAGTGTACGTCAATCACCCCTCCACTTT.

The rearrangement joins TRBV5-1 to TRBJ2-7, with 9 bases aligning to TRBD1. The CDR3 has 13 amino acids. Germline V gives CDR1 SGHRS, CDR2 YFSETQ. With 1 base clipped from V and 5 bases from J, the junction kept 1 base outside the gene matches. CDR3 in DNA: TGCGCCAGCAGCTTGACAGGGGGCCACGAGCAGTACTTC. Translated, it gives CASSLTGGHEQYF.

This chain links TRBV2 with TRBJ1-4; TRBD1 matches 8 bases. CDR3 length: 12 amino acids. The germline CDR1 and CDR2 sequences are SNHLY and FYNNEI. J lost 8 bases, V lost 6 bases, and 2 bases had no gene match. This chain's CDR3 is CASRYRGEKLFF. The CDR3 DNA follows: TGTGCCAGCAGGTACAGGGGGGAAAAACTGTTTTTT.

This chain connects TRBV5-1 to TRBJ1-2; 9 nucleotides align to TRBD1. CDR3 size: 16 residues. Germline V gene data show CDR1 as SGHRS and CDR2 as YFSETQ. V trimming: 4 bases; J trimming: 5 bases; junction bases outside the gene matches: 12. This CDR3 is CASSPDQGQGWYGYTF. The CDR3 DNA is TGCGCCAGCAGCCCAGACCAGGGACAGGGTTGGTATGGCTACACCTTC.

V usage is TRBV19 and J usage is TRBJ1-2; 7 bases match TRBD1. Germline CDR1 LNHDA, CDR2 SQIVND (reference sequence). V lost 9 bases to trimming and J lost 0 bases; unmatched junction nucleotides: 4. CDR3 length: 13 residues. CDR3 nucleotides: TGTGCCAGCAGGGACAGAGCTAACTATGGCTACACCTTC. Its translation: CASRDRANYGYTF.